The sequence of this T cell receptor (beta chain) was determined in a study of spatial heterogeneity in lung cancer. Study conclusions and caveats: The study found ubiquitous expanded tumor TCRs in blood more at resection than follow-up.

Germline trimming cut 6 bases from V and 1 base from J; bases unmatched to any gene: 3. The CDR3 totals 14 residues. Per germline, CDR1 MNHNS and CDR2 SASEGT. Time point here: sample taken at primary tumor resection. Whole RNA came from tumor, nontumor lung or frozen PBMC and was sequenced without being sorted. The cohort: some 73 early-stage, untreated non-small cell lung cancer patients. The table lists this clonotype with a few counts. Its specificity is not known. The library protocol tagged each TCR cDNA with a unique molecular identifier. MiXCR, run by TCRdb on the 5' RACE reads, gives a single entry per CDR3 protein. The data show about 25,000 distinct CDR3 sequences, roughly 6.9% seen once.

Sequenced material: PBMCs, taken at surgery. The chain combines TRBV6-1 with TRBJ2-3; 8 bases are shared with TRBD1. This receptor was obtained from a male donor with early-stage non-small cell lung cancer. CDR3 in DNA: TGTGCCAGCAGACAGGGGGGCGGCACAGATACGCAGTATTTT. Translation: CASRQGGGTDTQYF.